One sample yielded the 17 T cell receptor beta chains listed below, sequenced in a study of T cell changes during pregnancy in multiple sclerosis. Repertoires were generated with immunoSEQ multiplex PCR, while TCRdb's copy carries only in-frame clones and drops some. Among about 47,000 clones listed, approximately 92% were seen once. Sequences were derived from CD8+ T cells from peripheral blood mononuclear cells, sampled in the second trimester of pregnancy. The source is a female donor with multiple sclerosis, enrolled in a pregnancy study.

The gene calls are TRBV4-1 and TRBJ2-2; possibly TRBD1 for D (5 bases). Germline CDR1 is MGHRA and CDR2 is YSYEKL. Trimming took off 4 bases at V and 6 bases at J, with 18 bases between the two ends. The CDR3 spans 16 residues. CDR3 in DNA: TGCGCCAGCAGCCCCCGTCGGAGCCTAGGGGCCGGGGAGCTGTTTTTT. It specifies CASSPRRSLGAGELFF.

The V call is TRBV7-9, the J call TRBJ2-7; 7 bases match TRBD2. The CDR3 is made up of 12 amino acids. Germline V gives CDR1 SEHNR, CDR2 FQNEAQ (reference sequence). After removal of 7 bases from V and 7 bases from J, the junction contained 7 bases not matched to a gene. This chain's CDR3 is CASKSGTGEQYF. CDR3 nucleotide sequence: TGTGCCAGCAAAAGCGGGACGGGGGAGCAGTACTTC.

This chain joins TRBV9 and TRBJ2-3, with TRBD2 identical over 8 bases. V shed 0 bases and J 0 bases; nucleotides not matched to a gene: 0. The CDR3 loop spans 15 amino acids. Germline-derived CDR1 and CDR2 are SGDLS and YYNGEE. CDR3: CASSVGLASTDTQYF. The CDR3, as DNA: TGTGCCAGCAGCGTAGGACTAGCGAGCACAGATACGCAGTATTTT.

This clone was found once. The chain links TRBV5-1 to TRBJ2-7; 8 bases map to TRBD1. V lost 1 base to trimming and J lost 5 bases; unmatched junction nucleotides: 5. Germline V lookup: CDR1 SGHRS, CDR2 YFSETQ. This CDR3 is 14 amino acids long. CDR3 amino acids: CASSLTGQADEQYF. DNA for the CDR3: TGCGCCAGCAGCTTGACGGGACAGGCTGACGAGCAGTACTTC.

With respect to this clone: This sample includes further DNA sequences coding for the same CDR3. J is TRBJ2-3 and V is TRBV6-1; TRBD2 is a possible D gene (6 bases). The ends were cut back, 1 base at V and 1 base at J, with 9 bases in the middle. Per germline, CDR1 MNHNS and CDR2 SASEGT. The CDR3 sequence is 15 residues long. The CDR3: CASSEVGGGTDTQYF. The CDR3 DNA follows: TGTGCCAGCAGTGAAGTGGGGGGAGGCACAGATACGCAGTATTTT.

Here the CDR3 reads CASLRGLSTEAFF. The CDR3 DNA is TGTGCCAGTCTCAGGGGGCTTTCCACTGAAGCTTTCTTT. This rearrangement joins TRBV2 to TRBJ1-1, with 8 bases identical to TRBD1. Per germline, CDR1 SNHLY and CDR2 FYNNEI. The CDR3 has 13 amino acids. The junction had 7 bases not matched to a gene; V was cut back by 9 bases and J by 4 bases.

The V call is TRBV21-1, the J call TRBJ2-7; TRBD2, the D gene given by the table, was not confirmed from the DNA. TRBV21-1 is flagged as a pseudogene. CDR3 length: 17 residues. CDR3 DNA: TGTGCCAGCAGAATCAGGACTTTATCGGACCATAGGTACGAGCAGTACTTC. It is translated as CASRIRTLSDHRYEQYF.

The chain joins TRBV10-3 to TRBJ1-2, with D unresolved. The CDR3 spans 14 residues. In germline, CDR1 is ENHRY, CDR2 SYGVKD. V was shortened by 10 bases and J by 1 base, with 16 bases between the two germline ends. For the CDR3, the DNA is TGTGCCACCCAGCCGGAGTCGATTAACTATGGCTACACCTTC. It yields the protein CATQPESINYGYTF.

V gene TRBV6-1 combines with J gene TRBJ2-1; no firm D call. Germline values: CDR1 MNHNS, CDR2 SASEGT. The CDR3 loop spans 10 amino acids. The V end was cut by 5 bases, the J end by 12 bases, with 8 bases between. Here the CDR3 reads CASSKPGQFF. CDR3 bases: TGTGCCAGCAGTAAGCCAGGGCAGTTCTTC.

The chain combines TRBV5-1 with TRBJ2-7; 8 nucleotides agree with TRBD1. Germline V gene sequence: CDR1 SGHRS, CDR2 YFSETQ. The CDR3 has 13 residues. Trimming cost V 7 bases and J 0 bases; bases outside gene matches: 3. The CDR3: CASRTGSSYEQYF. The DNA for the CDR3 is TGCGCCAGCCGGACAGGGAGCTCCTACGAGCAGTACTTC.

The chain's CDR3 is CASTGQNSYNSPLHF. For the CDR3, the DNA is TGTGCCAGCACCGGACAAAACTCCTATAATTCACCCCTCCACTTT. This chain uses TRBV7-9 with TRBJ1-6; a weak D match, TRBD1 (5 bases). The CDR3 spans 15 residues. V was clipped by 7 bases and J by 0 bases, with 10 bases between them. Germline V gives CDR1 SEHNR, CDR2 FQNEAQ (reference sequence).

The rearrangement joins TRBV5-4 to TRBJ2-7; 7 nucleotides align to TRBD1. The CDR3 runs 15 residues. Trimming removed 4 bases from V and 0 bases from J; junction bases left unmatched: 7. Per germline, CDR1 SGHNT and CDR2 YYREEE (reference sequence). Written as DNA, the CDR3 is TGTGCCAGCAGCCCGAGGACAGGAAGCTCCTACGAGCAGTACTTC. Protein sequence: CASSPRTGSSYEQYF.

The chain recombines TRBV29-1 with TRBJ2-1; D is uncertain. Trimming cost V 1 base and J 5 bases, with 6 bases left between them. The CDR3 covers 12 residues. Germline CDR1 SQVTM, CDR2 ANQGSEA. CDR3 bases: TGCAGCGTTGAAGGGCAGGACAATGAGCAGTTCTTC. As protein: CSVEGQDNEQFF.

A single count supports this clone. The J gene is TRBJ1-5, the V gene TRBV27; D is undetermined. CDR1 MNHEY and CDR2 SMNVEV come from the germline V gene (reference sequence). This CDR3 is 13 amino acids long. Trimming removed 6 bases at V and 7 bases at J, with 13 bases between. The CDR3 loop is CASSPNLVQPQHF. CDR3 sequence (DNA): TGTGCCAGCAGCCCCAATTTAGTCCAGCCCCAGCATTTT.

The chain uses TRBV19 and TRBJ1-6, with 7 bases identical to TRBD1. The CDR3 consists of 18 residues. V lost 3 bases, J lost 3 bases, and 11 bases stayed unmatched. The germline V gene encodes CDR1 LNHDA and CDR2 SQIVND (reference sequence). This chain's CDR3 is CASSIWDSENIYNSPLHF. In nucleotides, the CDR3 is TGTGCCAGTAGTATCTGGGACAGCGAAAATATCTATAATTCACCCCTCCACTTT. Full variable domain (rest looked up from reference TRBV19 and TRBJ1-6): DGGITQSPKYLFRKEGQNVTLSCEQNLNHDAMYWYRQDPGQGLRLIYYSQIVNDFQKGDIAEGYSVSREKKESFPLTVTSAQKNPTAFYLCASSIWDSENIYNSPLHFGNGTRLTVT.

CDR3 coding DNA: TGTGCCAGCGGGCAGGACAGCTCCTACGAGCAGTACTTC. Protein product: CASGQDSSYEQYF. The rearrangement links TRBV28 to TRBJ2-7; perhaps TRBD1 as D (6 bases). This CDR3 contains 13 residues. With 8 bases removed from V and 0 bases from J, the gap between germline ends came to 11 bases. From germline, CDR1 is MDHEN and CDR2 SYDVKM.

This clone showed up just a few times. The V call is TRBV27, the J call TRBJ1-6; 10 bases are a match to TRBD1. The CDR3 is made up of 14 amino acids. The V and J ends lost 10 bases and 8 bases, in that order; junction bases with no gene match: 8. CDR1 and CDR2 (germline): MNHEY, SMNVEV (reference sequence). The CDR3 DNA reads as TGTGCCACCACCCCCGGGACAGGGGATTCACCCCTCCACTTT. Translating it yields CATTPGTGDSPLHF.